This T cell receptor (beta chain) was retrieved from a study of blood T cell repertoires in COVID-19. On the study more broadly: From T cells, B-cell-depleted T cells, or PBMCs came the material, which was cDNA or gDNA.

Seattle's enrolled individuals joined amid active infection and were then monitored longitudinally. Germline V CDR1 and CDR2: SGHVS, FNYEAQ. The CDR3 length is 15 residues. Trimming cost V 11 bases and J 2 bases; bases outside gene matches: 11. Clones were read by immunoSEQ multiplex PCR, and TCRdb kept only the in-frame ones, dropping some. The table has about 200,000 clones, about 88% seen once; the top ten hold roughly a sixth. Specimen: peripheral blood. J is TRBJ2-5 and V is TRBV7-6, with TRBD2 identical over 10 bases. This TCR came from a man in his fifties or sixties with COVID-19, enrolled during active disease. CDR3 sequence reads: CASTPQAGGQETQYF. In DNA, the CDR3 is TGTGCCTCAACCCCTCAAGCGGGGGGGCAAGAGACCCAGTACTTC.